This record concerns one T cell receptor (beta chain) sequence. What this receptor recognizes is not known. No qualities accompany the bases; no much larger clone lies one base away. From the cysteine up to the phenylalanine, the CDR3 has a length of 15 residues. This entry keeps only the CDR3 DNA: 45 bases, framed from base 1. Reading the germline V gene (reference sequence) gives CDR1 GTSNPN and CDR2 SVGIG. V lost 5 bases and J lost 3 bases, and the count of bases not matched to a germline gene is 10. TCRbeta CDR3 regions were amplified from genomic DNA by means of the immunoSEQ Assay, a bias-controlled multiplex PCR. On the study's bioinformatics: Nucleated cell counts per sample were estimated from amplification of reference gene primers within the assay. To quantify the absolute abundance of each unique TCRbeta CDR3 rearrangement, sequence reads were collapsed and filtered. For each sample, productive Simpson clonality was calculated by taking the square root of Simpson's diversity index across productive rearrangements. Drawn from immuneACCESS, this table holds only the in-frame rearrangements with V and J called that TCRdb kept. Clones are partly lost; checked studies trace under half to an unresolved V gene and leave the rest unexplained. V, J and clone size were drawn from that table, and D and trimming were deduced from the DNA. The sample table records 350,000 to 500,000 clones; around nine tenths of these occur just once. The ten largest account for approximately 1.5% of the sample.

The data belong to a study of blood T cell repertoires in COVID-19 (dated by TCRdb to 2018 to 2020). For context, the study as a whole: Collaborator samples came from the United States, Italy and Spain and covered acute and convalescent phases of COVID-19. Deeply sampled blood TCRbeta repertoires from subjects exposed to, actively infected with, or recovered from COVID-19 were included in the dataset. The repertoires were released in a freely available public database meant as a resource for research on the immune response to SARS-CoV-2. HLA class I and class II types, where available, came from metadata supplied by the sample provider rather than from assay-based typing. The prospective study material was composed of cDNA or gDNA derived from T cells, B-cell-depleted T cells, or PBMCs. The sample metadata nearly always contained a de-identified subject ID, COVID-19 status, age in years and sex. The samples were drawn from the first 160 participants of the ongoing ImmuneRACE study and from 1,254 subjects provided by 6 global collaborators. The full study reports these points: Clinical and demographic metadata were provided uncurated, with the amount varying by source and participant.

Participants in the prospective study were aged about 18 to 95 years, lived in approximately 26 United States geographic areas, and enrolled through a virtual design. In the prospective study, cohorts were assigned on the basis of participant-reported clinical history obtained from a screening survey and a study questionnaire. Exposed participants were defined as having been in contact with someone with a PCR-confirmed or clinician-diagnosed COVID-19 case within 2 weeks of study entry. In the prospective study, mobile phlebotomists collected whole blood, serum and a nasopharyngeal or oropharyngeal swab from each participant. Additional blood draws and questionnaires over an approximately two-month period could optionally be provided by prospective study participants. Before DNA extraction, prospective study blood samples were shipped either frozen or at room temperature.

The source of this sequence is a young woman who had been exposed to COVID-19. Input material: PBMCs or T cells enriched from blood (not recorded which). This receptor chain uses TRBV30 and TRBJ1-1, and 9 bases in between align with TRBD1. In nucleotide form, the sequence is TGTGCCTGGCTCCGGGACAGGGAGAGGGACACTGAAGCTTTCTTT. It specifies CAWLRDRERDTEAFF.